Shown below are 28 T cell receptor beta chains from a single sample sequenced in a study of Ad26.COV2.S vaccination and SARS-CoV-2 variants. Generated by immunoSEQ multiplex PCR, the TCRdb table keeps only in-frame clones and is missing some. The sample holds 400,000 or so clones, approximately 90% seen once. Treatment specified: some 20 received Ad26.COV2.S at low or high dose, single or two shots; roughly five received placebo; per-sample allocation not given. Specimens were obtained on day 63 following the first vaccine or placebo injection. The material sequenced was peripheral blood, taken in a trial of Ad26.COV2.S vaccine versus placebo. The receptor source for this set is a person aged 18-65 years who received the Ad26.COV2.S COVID-19 vaccine or a placebo.

V gene TRBV3-1 (or the pseudogene TRBV3-2) combines with J gene TRBJ1-1; TRBD1 agrees at 7 bases. V shed 4 bases and J 4 bases; nucleotides not matched to a gene: 6. This CDR3 is built from 14 residues. CDR1 LGHDT and CDR2 YNNKEL come from the germline V gene (reference sequence). This CDR3 reads CASSLQGGITEAFF. CDR3 sequence (DNA): TGTGCCAGCAGCCTGCAGGGGGGAATCACTGAAGCTTTCTTT.

The chain combines TRBV14 with TRBJ1-3, with no clear D. V was pared by 4 bases and J by 2 bases, with 12 bases between. CDR1 is SGHDN, CDR2 FVKESK, per germline. The CDR3 totals 15 residues. The CDR3 DNA reads as TGTGCCAGCAGCCGAGAAAGGTGGGCTGGAAACACCATATATTTT. Translation gives CASSRERWAGNTIYF.

The gene calls are TRBV6-5 and TRBJ1-5; tentatively, D is TRBD1 (6 bases). The V end was cut by 6 bases, the J end by 5 bases, with 11 bases between. CDR1 and CDR2 from the germline V gene are MNHEY and SVGAGI. This CDR3 spans 13 amino acids. The CDR3 DNA follows: TGTGCCAGCAGAAGACAGGATCATCAGCCCCAGCATTTT. Encoded protein: CASRRQDHQPQHF.

The V and J genes are TRBV6-5 and TRBJ2-7, with D uncertain. The CDR3 has 14 residues. Germline CDR1 reads MNHEY; CDR2 reads SVGAGI. Trimming left V 0 bases short and J 1 base short, with 7 bases between. CDR3 in amino acids: CASSYSSQSYEQYF. In nucleotides, the CDR3 is TGTGCCAGCAGTTACTCCTCTCAATCCTACGAGCAGTACTTC.

The V and J genes are TRBV5-6 and TRBJ2-7; D is unclear. V shed 0 bases and J shed 2 bases, with 9 bases lying between them. Germline CDR1 reads SGHDT; CDR2 reads YYEEEE. The CDR3 totals 14 residues. This chain's CDR3 is CASSLELRPYEQYF. The DNA of the CDR3 is TGTGCCAGCAGCTTGGAGCTGCGCCCCTACGAGCAGTACTTC.

The chain couples TRBV4-1 to TRBJ1-4; TRBD1 might be the D (5 bases). The germline V gene has CDR1 MGHRA and CDR2 YSYEKL. The CDR3 runs 14 residues. The V and J ends lost 3 bases and 7 bases respectively, with 12 bases between them. The CDR3 sequence: CASSHGGLGEKLFF. Here the CDR3 DNA reads TGCGCCAGCAGCCACGGGGGTCTAGGTGAAAAACTGTTTTTT.

The rearrangement uses TRBV4-3 and TRBJ1-2; TRBD1 might be the D (6 bases). V was cut by 0 bases and J by 6 bases, with 14 bases left in between. This CDR3 comprises 15 residues. Germline assignment: CDR1 LGHNA and CDR2 YSLEER. CDR3 residues: CASSQDWSGANGYTF. Here the CDR3 DNA reads TGCGCCAGCAGCCAAGATTGGTCAGGGGCCAATGGCTACACCTTC.

This clone was counted only a few times. The genes are TRBV15 and TRBJ1-2; 7 bases fit TRBD1. V lost 5 bases to trimming and J lost 9 bases; unmatched junction nucleotides: 9. CDR3 length: 13 residues. Germline values: CDR1 LNHNV, CDR2 YYDKDF (reference sequence). CDR3 bases: TGTGCCACCAGCTCCCGGACAGGCTCCAGCTACACCTTC. Amino acid sequence: CATSSRTGSSYTF.

This clone came up a few times. The J gene is TRBJ2-3, the V gene TRBV7-9; TRBD2 aligns across 9 bases. The CDR3 totals 14 residues. Per the germline V gene, CDR1 is SEHNR and CDR2 is FQNEAQ (reference sequence). The J segment lost 0 bases and the V segment lost 8 bases, leaving 3 bases of the junction unmatched. CDR3 in DNA: TGTGCCAGCGGAACTAGCGGGAGCACAGATACGCAGTATTTT. Translated, it gives CASGTSGSTDTQYF.

The rearrangement joins TRBV6-6 to TRBJ1-2; D gene ambiguous. This CDR3 has 13 amino acids. The V gene lost 5 bases and the J gene lost 4 bases, with 11 bases spanning the gap. CDR1 and CDR2 (germline): MNHNY, SVGAGI (reference sequence). The CDR3 is CASSTPGFYGYTF. CDR3 bases: TGTGCCAGCAGTACCCCGGGGTTCTATGGCTACACCTTC.

The V and J genes are TRBV12-3 or TRBV12-4 and TRBJ1-2, with D possibly matching TRBD1 (5 bases). This CDR3 is 12 amino acids long. V lost 10 bases and J 0 bases, leaving 9 bases between the germline ends. CDR3 protein: CAIRGANYGYTF. In nucleotides, the CDR3 is TGTGCCATTCGGGGGGCTAACTATGGCTACACCTTC.

The sample holds a few counts of this clone. The genes are TRBV15 and TRBJ2-3, with a tentative D call TRBD1 (6 bases). CDR3 length equals 15 residues. Germline CDR1 LNHNV, CDR2 YYDKDF (reference sequence). The V and J ends lost 7 bases and 6 bases respectively, with 20 bases between them. DNA of the CDR3: TGTGCCACCAAAGCCGGGACAAGTTCTTCTGATACGCAGTATTTT. Protein sequence: CATKAGTSSSDTQYF.

The CDR3 DNA follows: TGCGCCAGCAGCAAAGGGGACTCCTACGAGCAGTACTTC. The encoded protein is CASSKGDSYEQYF. This sequence joins TRBV4-1 and TRBJ2-7, with a weak D call TRBD1 (5 bases). There are 13 residues in the CDR3. V lost 5 bases, J lost 0 bases, and 8 bases lay in between. Per the germline V gene, CDR1 is MGHRA and CDR2 is YSYEKL.

The chain couples TRBV18 to TRBJ1-2; 7 bases are shared with TRBD1. The V and J ends lost 3 bases and 4 bases, in that order; junction bases with no gene match: 5. Looked up from germline, CDR1 is KGHSH and CDR2 is LQKENI. This CDR3 has 14 residues. The CDR3 sequence is CASSPDRSTYGYTF. The CDR3 DNA reads as TGTGCCAGCTCACCGGACAGGTCTACCTATGGCTACACCTTC.

This chain links TRBV7-9 with TRBJ2-3; 7 bases fit TRBD1. CDR3 size: 17 residues. Trimming took 8 bases from V and 6 from J; bases not matched to a gene: 20. Germline CDR1 and CDR2: SEHNR and FQNEAQ (reference sequence). The CDR3 DNA follows: TGTGCCAGCTCCCCCAGGGGGTACAGCTTAATCGGGGATACGCAGTATTTT. The encoded protein is CASSPRGYSLIGDTQYF.

This chain uses TRBV10-3 with TRBJ1-2, with TRBD1 as a possible D gene (6 bases). Trimming shortened V by 11 bases and J by 14 bases, and 18 bases separated the two germline ends. The CDR3 spans 10 residues. Germline V gives CDR1 ENHRY, CDR2 SYGVKD. The CDR3 is CAPDRGGETF. The CDR3, as DNA: TGTGCCCCAGACAGAGGGGGGGAGACCTTC.

As to this clone: Other DNA sequences in this specimen translate into the identical CDR3. The chain carries TRBV6-5 and TRBJ2-7, with 9 bases lining up with TRBD1. V lost 6 bases to trimming and J lost 1 base; unmatched junction nucleotides: 1. Germline-derived CDR1 and CDR2 are MNHEY and SVGAGI. The CDR3 totals 13 residues. The DNA of the CDR3 is TGTGCCAGCAGGGGACAGGGATCCTACGAGCAGTACTTC. Protein sequence: CASRGQGSYEQYF.

This clone showed up just once. The chain employs TRBV27 and TRBJ2-3; 14 nucleotides agree with TRBD2. Germline trimming cut 1 base from V and 0 bases from J; bases unmatched to any gene: 3. Looked up from germline, CDR1 is MNHEY and CDR2 is SMNVEV (reference sequence). This CDR3 has 18 residues. CDR3 DNA: TGTGCCAGCAGTTTATTGGGACTAGCGGGGGTTAGCACAGATACGCAGTATTTT. Translating it yields CASSLLGLAGVSTDTQYF.

This chain connects TRBV11-2 to TRBJ1-6; TRBD1 is a possible D gene (5 bases). V lost 4 bases and J lost 7, with 17 bases in between. The CDR3 spans 16 residues. The germline V gene has CDR1 SGHAT and CDR2 FQNNGV. The CDR3 loop reads CASSSQYGTLNSPLHF. DNA of the CDR3: TGTGCCAGCAGCTCCCAATATGGGACGCTAAATTCACCCCTCCACTTT.

The rearrangement uses TRBV9 and TRBJ1-1, with a weak D call TRBD1 (5 bases). CDR1 is SGDLS, CDR2 YYNGEE, per germline. The CDR3 loop spans 14 amino acids. The ends were cut back, 4 bases at V and 4 bases at J, with 14 bases in the middle. DNA of the CDR3: TGTGCCAGCAGCCCTCCGGGGGGAAGCACTGAAGCTTTCTTT. It specifies CASSPPGGSTEAFF.

The rearrangement links TRBV5-4 to TRBJ1-4; no firm D call. The CDR3 contains 13 residues. Deletions cut 3 bases from V and 2 bases from J, with 5 bases between. Germline assignment: CDR1 SGHNT and CDR2 YYREEE (reference sequence). The CDR3 region is CASSSTTNEKLFF. CDR3 coding DNA: TGTGCCAGCAGCTCGACTACTAATGAAAAACTGTTTTTT. The complete variable domain, with remaining parts taken from reference TRBV5-4 and TRBJ1-4, reads ETGVTQSPTHLIKTRGQQVTLRCSSQSGHNTVSWYQQALGQGPQFIFQYYREEENGRGNFPPRFSGLQFPNYSSELNVNALELDDSALYLCASSSTTNEKLFFGSGTQLSVL.

The chain couples TRBV3-1 (or the pseudogene TRBV3-2) to TRBJ1-2; no clear D gene. The V end was cut by 0 bases, the J end by 9 bases, with 23 bases between. CDR3 length equals 17 residues. The germline V gene encodes CDR1 LGHDT and CDR2 YNNKEL (reference sequence). The CDR3 nucleotides read TGTGCCAGCAGCCAAGAAGACCCGCCCGGGAGTCGGATTCGCTACACCTTC. It specifies CASSQEDPPGSRIRYTF.

The chain couples TRBV19 to TRBJ1-1; possible D gene TRBD1, 5 bases. V was cut by 2 bases and J by 7 bases, with 8 bases left in between. CDR3 size: 12 residues. Germline loops: CDR1 LNHDA, CDR2 SQIVND (reference sequence). The CDR3 DNA follows: TGTGCCAGTAGTATACTCGACAGTGAAGCTTTCTTT. It specifies CASSILDSEAFF.

This clone was recorded only once. J is TRBJ2-7 and V is TRBV5-1; D may be TRBD2 (6 bases). Germline loops: CDR1 SGHRS, CDR2 YFSETQ. Deletions cut 2 bases from V and 3 bases from J, with 12 bases between. This CDR3 contains 14 residues. CDR3 sequence: CASSFRGGVYEQYF. CDR3 nucleotides: TGCGCCAGCAGCTTCCGGGGAGGCGTCTACGAGCAGTACTTC. Based on the CDR3 plus reference TRBV5-1 and TRBJ2-7, the full variable domain is KAGVTQTPRYLIKTRGQQVTLSCSPISGHRSVSWYQQTPGQGLQFLFEYFSETQRNKGNFPGRFSGRQFSNSRSEMNVSTLELGDSALYLCASSFRGGVYEQYFGPGTRLTVT.

This clone was seen just once. J is TRBJ2-7 and V is TRBV5-4; no definite D call. V shed 4 bases and J shed 0 bases, with 14 bases lying between them. Germline values: CDR1 SGHNT, CDR2 YYREEE (reference sequence). The CDR3 runs 15 residues. CDR3 loop: CASSPPGRSSYEQYF. The CDR3 DNA sequence: TGTGCCAGCAGCCCTCCCGGCCGGAGCTCCTACGAGCAGTACTTC.

This sequence joins TRBV2 and TRBJ2-3; no firm D call. V gave up 5 bases and J gave up 2 bases, with 11 bases separating them. Per the germline V gene, CDR1 is SNHLY and CDR2 is FYNNEI. The CDR3 runs to 14 residues. The DNA for the CDR3 is TGTGCCAGCAGTAGAGACCAACACACAGATACGCAGTATTTT. Protein: CASSRDQHTDTQYF. The full variable domain, its missing parts supplied by reference TRBV2 and TRBJ2-3, is EPEVTQTPSHQVTQMGQEVILRCVPISNHLYFYWYRQILGQKVEFLVSFYNNEISEKSEIFDDQFSVERPDGSNFTLKIRSTKLEDSAMYFCASSRDQHTDTQYFGPGTRLTVL.

In its sample, this clone was seen once. The V and J genes are TRBV21-1 and TRBJ2-1; TRBD2 is the table's D call, not checked against the DNA. TRBV21-1 constitutes a pseudogene. The CDR3 is 13 amino acids. CDR3 protein: CAIGLEEGNEQFF. Here the CDR3 DNA reads TGTGCCATCGGGCTAGAAGAGGGCAATGAGCAGTTCTTC.

The chain employs TRBV2 and TRBJ1-5, with TRBD1 matching 9 bases. Trimming removed 7 bases from V and 4 bases from J; junction bases left unmatched: 8. The germline CDR1 and CDR2 sequences are SNHLY and FYNNEI. The CDR3 is 15 residues long. CDR3 residues: CASTMSTGGNQPQHF. The CDR3 nucleotides are TGTGCCAGCACAATGTCGACAGGGGGAAATCAGCCCCAGCATTTT.